One and the same sample provided the 17 T cell receptor beta chains below, sequenced in a study of CDR3 diversity in severe acne. TCRdb re-called the PCR reads with MiXCR, one entry per CDR3 protein. The sample carries tens of thousands of distinct CDR3 sequences, 45% to 55% recorded once. The sequenced sample consisted of blood. These receptors originate from a male donor in good health, without acne.

The genes are TRBV6-4 and TRBJ2-7; 11 nucleotides line up with TRBD2. The CDR3 covers 15 residues. Per germline, CDR1 MRHNA and CDR2 SNTAGT. V was pared by 6 bases and J by 2 bases, with 6 bases of the junction left unmatched. CDR3 loop: CASRETSGTTYEQYF. The CDR3 coding sequence is TGTGCCAGCAGAGAGACTAGCGGGACTACCTACGAGCAGTACTTC.

This clonotype was picked up many times. This sequence joins TRBV19 and TRBJ1-1; TRBD1 aligns across 11 bases. The V gene's germline CDR1 is LNHDA and CDR2 SQIVND (reference sequence). The CDR3 is 14 residues long. Trimming at V came to 6 bases and at J to 8 bases, leaving 8 bases not matched to a gene. The chain's CDR3 is CASRSGQGAKEAFF. The CDR3 DNA is TGTGCCAGTAGATCCGGACAGGGGGCAAAGGAAGCTTTCTTT.

This clonotype was seen ten or more times. The CDR3 DNA sequence: TGCGCCAGCAGCTCCCGGACTAGAGTCCACGAGCAGTACTTC. Translation gives CASSSRTRVHEQYF. The V call is TRBV5-1, the J call TRBJ2-7; 7 nucleotides agree with TRBD2. Germline assignment: CDR1 SGHRS and CDR2 YFSETQ. The CDR3 runs 14 residues. The V segment lost 3 bases and the J segment 5 bases; nucleotides outside the gene matches: 8.

This clonotype came up a few times. V is TRBV2 and J is TRBJ1-2, with a weak D call TRBD1 (5 bases). Germline V gene sequence: CDR1 SNHLY, CDR2 FYNNEI. The germline V and J ends were trimmed by 5 bases and 0 bases, with 13 bases remaining between them. The CDR3 is 15 residues long. The CDR3 loop is CASSLQRGSNYGYTF. CDR3 DNA: TGTGCCAGCAGTTTACAGAGGGGATCTAACTATGGCTACACCTTC. The full variable domain, its missing parts supplied by reference TRBV2 and TRBJ1-2, is EPEVTQTPSHQVTQMGQEVILRCVPISNHLYFYWYRQILGQKVEFLVSFYNNEISEKSEIFDDQFSVERPDGSNFTLKIRSTKLEDSAMYFCASSLQRGSNYGYTFGSGTRLTVV.

The chain employs TRBV12-3 or TRBV12-4 and TRBJ1-2; a weak D match, TRBD1 (5 bases). This CDR3 is built from 14 residues. V shed 2 bases and J shed 6 bases, with 13 bases lying between them. CDR3 in DNA: TGTGCCAGCAGTTTAACCGGGACGGCAAATGGCTACACCTTC. It specifies CASSLTGTANGYTF.

The chain joins TRBV7-8 to TRBJ1-1, with 7 bases identical to TRBD1. The CDR3 loop spans 15 amino acids. Germline V gene data show CDR1 as SGHVS and CDR2 as FQNEAQ. J was trimmed by 8 bases and V by 5 bases; bases with no gene match: 14. This CDR3 is CASSPRGGRPIEAFF. CDR3 bases: TGTGCCAGCAGCCCCAGGGGGGGGCGTCCAATAGAAGCTTTCTTT.

This clonotype was counted a few times. V gene TRBV2 combines with J gene TRBJ2-2, with D perhaps TRBD1 (6 bases). Germline values: CDR1 SNHLY, CDR2 FYNNEI. The length of the CDR3 is 15 residues. Trimming shortened V by 7 bases and J by 6 bases, and 18 bases separated the two germline ends. Here the CDR3 DNA reads TGTGCCAGCACCCTTCAGGGGCTACGACCCGGGGAGCTGTTTTTT. The encoded protein is CASTLQGLRPGELFF. Combining the CDR3 with reference TRBV2 and TRBJ2-2 gives the whole variable domain EPEVTQTPSHQVTQMGQEVILRCVPISNHLYFYWYRQILGQKVEFLVSFYNNEISEKSEIFDDQFSVERPDGSNFTLKIRSTKLEDSAMYFCASTLQGLRPGELFFGEGSRLTVL.

Details on this clonotype: Here the CDR3 omits its conserved ending phenylalanine or tryptophan, so a read error is the likely source. This chain links TRBV20-1 with TRBJ2-5; tentative D call: TRBD1 (7 bases). CDR3 length: 15 residues. Between the trimmed V and J ends, which lost 1 base and 2 bases, there was a span of 14 bases. The germline CDR1 and CDR2 sequences are DFQATT and SNEGSKA (reference sequence). In DNA form, the CDR3 reads TGCAGTGCTAGAGTACAGGGGAGGTGGCAAGAGACCCAGTACTCC. Protein: CSARVQGRWQETQYS.

V gene TRBV4-1 combines with J gene TRBJ1-1; 7 positions agree with TRBD1. Germline-derived CDR1 and CDR2 are MGHRA and YSYEKL. The CDR3 loop spans 14 amino acids. V shed 1 base and J 7 bases; nucleotides not matched to a gene: 6. This chain's CDR3 is CASSQGQGSSEAFF. CDR3 nucleotide sequence: TGCGCCAGCAGCCAAGGACAGGGTTCGAGTGAAGCTTTCTTT.

Written as DNA, the CDR3 is TGCAGTGCTGACCGCGGGGCAGGGGGGAGGACCCAGTACTTC. As protein: CSADRGAGGRTQYF. V gene TRBV20-1 combines with J gene TRBJ2-5, with D perhaps TRBD1 (7 bases). The germline V gene encodes CDR1 DFQATT and CDR2 SNEGSKA (reference sequence). V was cut by 5 bases and J by 7 bases, with 20 bases left in between. This CDR3 has 14 amino acids.

As regards this clonotype: This may be a read error: a much more frequent sequence differs by one nucleotide. This chain's CDR3 is CVTSVGTGEEKLFF. CDR3 sequence (DNA): TGTGTCACCAGCGTAGGAACCGGTGAGGAAAAACTGTTTTTT. This chain connects TRBV15 to TRBJ1-4; D remains ambiguous. The CDR3 runs to 14 residues. CDR1 and CDR2 from the germline V gene are LNHNV and YYDKDF (reference sequence). Full variable domain (missing parts from reference TRBV15 and TRBJ1-4): DAMVIQNPRYQVTQFGKPVTLSCSQTLNHNVMYWYQQKSSQAPKLLFHYYDKDFNNEADTPDNFQSRRPNTSFCFLDIRSPGLGDTAMYLCVTSVGTGEEKLFFGSGTQLSVL.

This clonotype has a count of ten or more. The chain joins TRBV7-3 to TRBJ1-1; 7 nucleotides agree with TRBD1. CDR1 SGHTA and CDR2 FQGTGA come from the germline V gene. Trimming took 5 bases from V and 4 from J; bases not matched to a gene: 13. The CDR3 length is 16 residues. The CDR3: CASSDQSRGLGTEAFF. For the CDR3, the DNA is TGTGCCAGCAGCGACCAAAGCAGGGGGTTGGGCACTGAAGCTTTCTTT. Drawing the rest from reference TRBV7-3 and TRBJ1-1, the complete variable domain is GAGVSQTPSNKVTEKGKYVELRCDPISGHTALYWYRQSLGQGPEFLIYFQGTGAADDSGLPNDRFFAVRPEGSVSTLKIQRTERGDSAVYLCASSDQSRGLGTEAFFGQGTRLTVV.

This chain joins TRBV7-4 and TRBJ2-3; 14 bases fit TRBD2. The CDR3 runs 16 residues. Losses at the gene ends were 5 bases for V and 8 bases for J; bases not matched to a gene: 9. Germline V lookup: CDR1 SGHVT, CDR2 SQSDAQ. Here the CDR3 DNA reads TGTGCCAGCAGCATACTGACTAGCGGGAGGGGGGGTACGCAGTATTTT. Translated: CASSILTSGRGGTQYF.

This clonotype counts as medium-sized. The rearrangement links TRBV7-3 to TRBJ2-5; possibly TRBD2 for D (6 bases). V lost 5 bases and J lost 5, with 12 bases in between. This CDR3 is built from 13 residues. Germline V gene lookup returns CDR1 SGHTA and CDR2 FQGTGA. The CDR3 here is CASSPARGETQYF. As DNA, the CDR3 is TGTGCCAGCAGCCCTGCCCGGGGGGAGACCCAGTACTTC.

The chain uses TRBV5-4 and TRBJ2-2; D remains unclear. V dropped 0 bases and J dropped 1 base, with 4 bases sitting between them. The CDR3 spans 14 residues. Germline-derived CDR1 and CDR2 are SGHNT and YYREEE (reference sequence). For the CDR3, the DNA is TGTGCCAGCAGCTTGGACTGGAACACCGGGGAGCTGTTTTTT. This gives the protein CASSLDWNTGELFF. Filled out from reference TRBV5-4 and TRBJ2-2, the complete variable domain reads ETGVTQSPTHLIKTRGQQVTLRCSSQSGHNTVSWYQQALGQGPQFIFQYYREEENGRGNFPPRFSGLQFPNYSSELNVNALELDDSALYLCASSLDWNTGELFFGEGSRLTVL.

In this sample, this clonotype turned up a few times. The genes are TRBV29-1 and TRBJ1-2; maybe TRBD1 (6 bases). The CDR3 is 10 residues long. The germline gives CDR1 SQVTM, CDR2 ANQGSEA. The V and J ends lost 5 bases and 14 bases respectively, with 15 bases between them. In nucleotides, the CDR3 is TGCAGCGTTACCTCGGGGGCTCCTACCTTC. It encodes CSVTSGAPTF.

The sample holds a few counts of this clonotype. The chain recombines TRBV2 with TRBJ1-2, with D tentatively TRBD1 (5 bases). V was trimmed by 4 bases and J by 8 bases, leaving 17 bases between them. Germline V gene sequence: CDR1 SNHLY, CDR2 FYNNEI. This CDR3 is built from 14 residues. CDR3 in DNA: TGTGCCAGCAGTGTTCAGGGATCGGGCGTCGGCTACACCTTC. Its protein is CASSVQGSGVGYTF.